This TCR beta chain is from a study of graft-versus-host responses after intestinal transplantation. Study conclusions and caveats: Some GvH clones were seen earlier in gut or blood, suggesting intestinal origin.

Assay used: immunoSEQ multiplex PCR; TCRdb lists only in-frame clones, some missing. Of more than 10,000 clones in the sample, over 60% were seen once. CDR3 length: 15 residues. From germline, CDR1 is SGHTA and CDR2 FQGNSA. The junction had 8 bases not matched to a gene; V was cut back by 5 bases and J by 7 bases. About this clone itself: Its antigen is currently unknown.

This receptor was obtained from a human patient who received an intestinal transplant, so some T cells may come from the graft donor. The chain combines TRBV7-2 with TRBJ2-2; 9 positions match TRBD2. The specimen was PBMCs, collected 494 days after intestinal transplant. Here the CDR3 DNA reads TGTGCCAGCAGCAAGACTAGCGGATCAGTCGGGGAGCTGTTTTTT. Protein product: CASSKTSGSVGELFF.